Following are 13 T cell receptor beta chains from one sample sequenced in a study of kidney transplant recipient with SARS-CoV-2 infection (dated by TCRdb to 2020 to 2022). The time point label, as the study defines it: pre-pandemic baseline sample and day 111 after first positive SARS-CoV-2 test. Sequencer: Illumina MiSeq. TCRdb took the public reads, trimmed them with fastp at Q25, ran MiXCR for clone calling and kept in-frame beta chains. Each CDR3 protein appears once, grouped with its most common genes and DNA. Counted in this sample were 200,000 to 300,000 distinct CDR3 sequences; under 30% of them appeared once. The ten largest clonotypes hold under 7.5% of the sample. Sample: a blood sample, taken at baseline and between days 110 and 120 from a kidney transplant recipient. These receptors all stem from a male patient in his thirties who had COVID-19 and was a kidney transplant recipient. After a transplant, some T cells may be the graft donor's own cells.

This clonotype appeared a few times. V is TRBV7-8 and J is TRBJ2-4, with 11 positions matching TRBD2. The germline gives CDR1 SGHVS, CDR2 FQNEAQ. The CDR3 length is 20 residues. V was clipped by 1 base and J by 1 base; unmatched bases: 12. The CDR3, as DNA: TGTGCCAGCAGCTTAGAAAACCGCCTAGCGGGAGGTCTGGCCAAAAACATTCAGTACTTC. Translating it yields CASSLENRLAGGLAKNIQYF. Using reference TRBV7-8 and TRBJ2-4 for the parts outside the CDR3, the full variable domain is GAGVSQSPRYKVAKRGQDVALRCDPISGHVSLFWYQQALGQGPEFLTYFQNEAQLDKSGLPSDRFFAERPEGSVSTLKIQRTQQEDSAVYLCASSLENRLAGGLAKNIQYFGAGTRLSVL.

The rearrangement joins TRBV9 to TRBJ2-5; 11 bases match TRBD1. This CDR3 region has 15 residues. The J segment lost 4 bases and the V segment lost 0 bases, leaving 2 bases of the junction unmatched. The germline V gene has CDR1 SGDLS and CDR2 YYNGEE. DNA of the CDR3: TGTGCCAGCAGCGTAGAAGGACAGGGGGCAGAGACCCAGTACTTC. This gives the protein CASSVEGQGAETQYF.

Concerning this clonotype itself: Possible read error: a much larger clone is one base away. The chain joins TRBV20-1 to TRBJ1-1; D may be TRBD1 (5 bases). In germline, CDR1 is DFQATT, CDR2 SNEGSKA (reference sequence). This CDR3 has 14 residues. DNA of the CDR3: TGCAGTGTTAGAGAAGGGGATAGTAACACTGAAGCTTTCTTT. The encoded protein is CSVREGDSNTEAFF.

This clonotype came up once. Sequence at one end of the junction differs from germline and may be a read error. This chain links TRBV30 with TRBJ2-5; D is possibly TRBD1 (6 bases). The CDR3 spans 15 residues. The germline CDR1 and CDR2 sequences are GTSNPN and SVGIG (reference sequence). The CDR3 region is CAWGARGSLQEAQYF. The CDR3, as DNA: TGTGCCTGGGGTGCTAGGGGGAGCCTTCAAGAGGCCCAGTACTTC.

The rearrangement joins TRBV19 to TRBJ1-2, with D unclear. V was trimmed by 4 bases and J by 4 bases, leaving 22 bases between them. Germline V gene lookup returns CDR1 LNHDA and CDR2 SQIVND (reference sequence). The CDR3 extends over 17 amino acids. In nucleotides, the CDR3 is TGTGCCAGTAGTAGGCTTCCGACAAATCGAAAGACCTATGGCTACACCTTC. Protein: CASSRLPTNRKTYGYTF.

A word on this clonotype: A read error may account for a junction end that differs from germline. The chain is built from TRBV3-1 and TRBJ1-2; D ambiguous. CDR3 size: 17 residues. CDR1 and CDR2 from the germline V gene are LGHDT and YNNKEL (reference sequence). CDR3 DNA sequence: TGTGCCGGCAGCACGAGTGCCACCCTTCGAAAGACCTATGGCTACACCTTC. This translates into CAGSTSATLRKTYGYTF.

This clonotype was observed at least ten times. V and J are TRBV27 and TRBJ2-7; 10 bases are shared with TRBD1. Germline V lookup: CDR1 MNHEY, CDR2 SMNVEV (reference sequence). This CDR3 contains 16 residues. Trimming at V came to 5 bases and at J to 1 base, leaving 8 bases not matched to a gene. As DNA, the CDR3 is TGTGCCAGCAGTCGCGACTCGGGACAGGGGTCCTACGAGCAGTACTTC. Its protein product is CASSRDSGQGSYEQYF.

This chain links TRBV9 with TRBJ2-3; 8 nucleotides align to TRBD2. Germline V gene data show CDR1 as SGDLS and CDR2 as YYNGEE. With 2 bases clipped from V and 2 bases from J, the junction kept 4 bases outside the gene matches. This CDR3 has 15 amino acids. CDR3 bases: TGTGCCAGCAGCGTCTTTAGCGGGGACACAGATACGCAGTATTTT. Residues: CASSVFSGDTDTQYF.

Many counts were recorded for this clonotype. The CDR3 nucleotides read TGTGCCAGCAGGGGCAGGGTTTCCAAAAACATTCAGTACTTC. Translating it yields CASRGRVSKNIQYF. The chain is built from TRBV2 and TRBJ2-4; D possibly corresponds to TRBD1 (5 bases). This CDR3 has 14 residues. The germline gives CDR1 SNHLY, CDR2 FYNNEI. V was trimmed by 6 bases and J by 2 bases, leaving 11 bases between them. The whole variable domain, remainder taken from reference TRBV2 and TRBJ2-4, is EPEVTQTPSHQVTQMGQEVILRCVPISNHLYFYWYRQILGQKVEFLVSFYNNEISEKSEIFDDQFSVERPDGSNFTLKIRSTKLEDSAMYFCASRGRVSKNIQYFGAGTRLSVL.

Notes on this clonotype: A single base separates this from a much larger clone, so it may be a read error. The chain is built from TRBV6-2 or TRBV6-3 and TRBJ1-2; no clear D. The V and J ends lost 5 bases and 7 bases respectively, with 26 bases between them. The CDR3 spans 17 residues. Germline V gene lookup returns CDR1 MNHEY and CDR2 SVGEGT. CDR3 loop: CASSGHGCIGKTCGYTF. CDR3 coding DNA: TGTGCCAGCAGTGGGCACGGCTGCATCGGAAAGACCTGTGGCTACACCTTC.

This clonotype was recorded many times. The chain has TRBV6-9 and TRBJ1-2; D is ambiguous. The CDR3 covers 17 residues. CDR1 MNHGY and CDR2 SVAAGI come from the germline V gene. Trimming shortened V by 5 bases and J by 4 bases, and 23 bases separated the two germline ends. The CDR3 DNA is TGTGCCAGCAGTGTCCGCATGCCTTACGGAAAGACCTATGGCTACACCTTC. Translated, it gives CASSVRMPYGKTYGYTF.

Of note for this clonotype: A far larger clone is just one base off, so this is likely a read error. The V gene is TRBV6-5, the J gene TRBJ1-2; weak D call: TRBD1 (6 bases). Germline CDR1 MNHEY, CDR2 SVGAGI. With 5 bases removed from V and 4 bases from J, the gap between germline ends came to 14 bases. CDR3 length equals 14 residues. This CDR3 reads CASSDDGTFYGYTF. The DNA of the CDR3 is TGTGCCAGCAGTGATGACGGGACATTCTATGGCTACACCTTC.

Ten or more counts support this clonotype. The rearrangement joins TRBV7-6 to TRBJ2-7, with TRBD2 matching over 7 bases. This CDR3 has 13 residues. Germline CDR1 is SGHVS and CDR2 is FNYEAQ. Trimming removed 5 bases from V and 1 base from J; junction bases left unmatched: 2. For the CDR3, the DNA is TGTGCCAGCAGCCCAGCGGGATCCTACGAGCAGTACTTC. This codes for CASSPAGSYEQYF.